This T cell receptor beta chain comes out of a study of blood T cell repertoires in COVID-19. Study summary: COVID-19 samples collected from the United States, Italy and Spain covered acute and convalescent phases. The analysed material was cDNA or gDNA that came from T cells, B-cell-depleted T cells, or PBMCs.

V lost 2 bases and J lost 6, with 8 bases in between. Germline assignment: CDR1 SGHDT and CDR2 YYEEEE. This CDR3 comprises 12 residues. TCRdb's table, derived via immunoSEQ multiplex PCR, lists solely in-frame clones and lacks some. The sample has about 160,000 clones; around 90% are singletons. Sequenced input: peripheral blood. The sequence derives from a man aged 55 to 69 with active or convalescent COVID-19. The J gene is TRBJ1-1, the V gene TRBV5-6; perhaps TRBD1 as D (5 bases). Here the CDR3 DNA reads TGTGCCAGCAGCTTCAGGGAAGCTGAAGCTTTCTTT. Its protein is CASSFREAEAFF.